Presented here are 26 T cell receptor beta chains from one specimen sequenced in a study of blood T cells in healthy people across ages. Sample-barcoded 5' priming and a J-beta primer mix drove a second PCR of about 7 to 11 cycles. Using its own MiXCR run on the 5' RACE reads, TCRdb lists one record per CDR3 protein. The sample records hundreds of thousands of distinct CDR3 sequences, about 28% being singletons. Sequencing was carried out using blood. These receptors all stem from a woman of 80 years or more in good health.

A few counts support this clonotype. This sequence joins TRBV5-1 and TRBJ1-1; the D is unclear. Trimming took off 0 bases at V and 2 bases at J, with 8 bases between the two ends. The CDR3 is made up of 14 amino acids. Germline V CDR1 and CDR2: SGHRS, YFSETQ. The CDR3 sequence: CASSLEPLNTEAFF. The CDR3 DNA is TGCGCCAGCAGCTTGGAGCCCCTAAACACTGAAGCTTTCTTT.

This clonotype was seen many times. This chain connects TRBV20-1 to TRBJ2-4; TRBD2 matches at 7 bases. Per the germline V gene, CDR1 is DFQATT and CDR2 is SNEGSKA (reference sequence). CDR3 size: 10 residues. Trimming took 5 bases from V and 13 from J; bases not matched to a gene: 5. CDR3 sequence reads: CSASRGEQYF. The CDR3 region has the DNA TGCAGTGCTTCTCGGGGGGAGCAGTACTTC.

This clonotype was counted a few times. The chain has TRBV7-9 and TRBJ1-1; D gene uncertain. This CDR3 comprises 13 residues. The germline gives CDR1 SEHNR, CDR2 FQNEAQ (reference sequence). Trimming left V 2 bases short and J 5 bases short, with 9 bases between. Here the CDR3 DNA reads TGTGCCAGCAGCTTACACGCAGGAACTGAAGCTTTCTTT. It codes for CASSLHAGTEAFF.

V gene TRBV6-2 or TRBV6-3 combines with J gene TRBJ1-5, with 11 bases that match TRBD1. The CDR3 has 17 amino acids. Germline CDR1 is MNHEY and CDR2 is SVGEGT. The junction had 9 bases not matched to a gene; V was cut back by 4 bases and J by 4 bases. This chain's CDR3 is CASSSHTGTGGNQPQHF. CDR3 nucleotides: TGTGCCAGCAGTTCTCACACCGGGACAGGGGGAAATCAGCCCCAGCATTTT.

This clonotype was counted only a few times. The rearrangement joins TRBV28 to TRBJ1-2; 7 bases agree with TRBD1. Trimming took 5 bases from V and 7 from J; bases not matched to a gene: 10. There are 14 residues in the CDR3. Germline values: CDR1 MDHEN, CDR2 SYDVKM. CDR3 nucleotides: TGTGCCAGCAGTAATCCGGGACAGTGGGTTGGCTACACCTTC. Translation gives CASSNPGQWVGYTF.

This clonotype has a handful of counts. This sequence joins TRBV7-6 and TRBJ1-4, with D maybe TRBD1 (6 bases). CDR3 length: 14 residues. V dropped 5 bases and J dropped 7 bases, with 14 bases sitting between them. Per the germline V gene, CDR1 is SGHVS and CDR2 is FNYEAQ. This CDR3 is CASSPRGRGEKLFF. The DNA for the CDR3 is TGTGCCAGCAGCCCCCGGGGGCGAGGTGAAAAACTGTTTTTT.

This clonotype appeared a few times. This clone may be a read error of a much larger clone one base away. The chain has TRBV7-2 and TRBJ2-5, with 10 positions matching TRBD2. The CDR3 has 15 residues. V lost 2 bases to trimming and J lost 4 bases; unmatched junction nucleotides: 4. The germline V gene encodes CDR1 SGHTA and CDR2 FQGNSA. The CDR3 DNA sequence: TGTGCCAGCAGCTTAAAGCGGGGGGGCGGAGAGACCCAGTACTTC. This encodes CASSLKRGGGETQYF. Full variable domain (missing parts from reference TRBV7-2 and TRBJ2-5): GAGVSQSPSNKVTEKGKDVELRCDPISGHTALYWYRQSLGQGLEFLIYFQGNSAPDKSGLPSDRFSAERTGGSVSTLTIQRTQQEDSAVYLCASSLKRGGGETQYFGPGTRLLVL.

The rearrangement joins TRBV20-1 to TRBJ2-1, with 9 positions matching TRBD2. V lost 0 bases, J lost 6 bases, and 9 bases stayed unmatched. CDR1 and CDR2 from the germline V gene are DFQATT and SNEGSKA (reference sequence). This CDR3 is built from 16 residues. CDR3: CSARDFRAGGPNEQFF. CDR3 bases: TGCAGTGCTAGAGATTTCCGAGCGGGGGGCCCCAATGAGCAGTTCTTC.

This clonotype has a count of ten or more. The V and J genes are TRBV4-1 and TRBJ2-3, with TRBD2 as a possible D gene (6 bases). The CDR3 consists of 18 residues. Germline values: CDR1 MGHRA, CDR2 YSYEKL. Trimming pared 0 bases from V and 5 bases from J, leaving 21 bases between. Here the CDR3 reads CASSQDFVLARLGDTQYF. CDR3 bases: TGCGCCAGCAGCCAAGATTTCGTCCTAGCGCGACTTGGAGATACGCAGTATTTT.

This clonotype was recorded many times. The genes are TRBV20-1 and TRBJ2-1; D is possibly TRBD1 (6 bases). CDR1 is DFQATT, CDR2 SNEGSKA, per germline (reference sequence). V was cut by 2 bases and J by 6 bases, with 11 bases left in between. This CDR3 spans 13 amino acids. The CDR3 is CSARQGTRNEQFF. The DNA of the CDR3 is TGCAGTGCTAGACAGGGGACCCGCAATGAGCAGTTCTTC.

There are many counts of this clonotype. V usage is TRBV6-6 and J usage is TRBJ1-2; no reliable D call. Trimming cost V 5 bases and J 6 bases, with 4 bases left between them. The CDR3 has 10 residues. The germline V gene encodes CDR1 MNHNY and CDR2 SVGAGI (reference sequence). The CDR3 DNA sequence: TGTGCCAGCAGTAGGGATGGCTACACCTTC. Translating it yields CASSRDGYTF.

The chain couples TRBV29-1 to TRBJ2-1; 8 bases line up with TRBD1. The J call may be in error: the DNA end matches TRBJ2-7 better. Germline CDR1 SQVTM, CDR2 ANQGSEA. The CDR3 length is 14 residues. DNA for the CDR3: TGCAGCGTTGAAGGTGGACAGGGAGCCCACGAGCAGTACTTC. The encoded protein is CSVEGGQGAHEQYF.

To note about this clonotype: A much larger clonotype is one base distant, so this may be a read error. V gene TRBV29-1 combines with J gene TRBJ2-4; 8 bases match TRBD1. The J call may be in error: the DNA end matches TRBJ2-7 better. The CDR3 is 13 residues long. From germline, CDR1 is SQVTM and CDR2 ANQGSEA. CDR3 nucleotide sequence: TGCAGCGCATCAGGGGGCACATCGGTCGAGCAGTACTTC. It codes for CSASGGTSVEQYF.

This clonotype was observed at least ten times. A much larger clone lies a single base off, so this may be a read error. The V call is TRBV7-2, the J call TRBJ2-7; D uncertain. The CDR3 is 14 amino acids. The ends were cut back, 4 bases at V and 0 bases at J, with 10 bases in the middle. Germline CDR1 SGHTA, CDR2 FQGNSA. CDR3: CASSCGSSSYEQYF. The CDR3 DNA follows: TGTGCCAGCAGCTGTGGGTCGAGCTCCTACGAGCAGTACTTC.

This clonotype was detected once. The chain employs TRBV19 and TRBJ2-3, with 10 bases fitting TRBD1. This CDR3 spans 15 amino acids. In germline, CDR1 is LNHDA, CDR2 SQIVND (reference sequence). With 6 bases clipped from V and 3 bases from J, the junction kept 6 bases outside the gene matches. The chain's CDR3 is CASRQTGGRTDTQYF. CDR3 bases: TGTGCCAGTAGGCAGACAGGGGGCAGGACAGATACGCAGTATTTT.

The V gene is TRBV15, the J gene TRBJ2-7; D not certain. The last part of the DNA fits TRBJ2-5 better; the J call may be wrong. CDR1 and CDR2 from the germline V gene are LNHNV and YYDKDF (reference sequence). The CDR3 has 13 amino acids. The CDR3 DNA sequence: TGTGCCACCAGCAGTCCGGGTTCCAAGACCCAGTACTTC. Encoded protein: CATSSPGSKTQYF.

This chain links TRBV28 with TRBJ2-2; 10 nucleotides agree with TRBD1. V lost 7 bases and J lost 5; bases outside the gene matches: 10. Germline CDR1 and CDR2: MDHEN and SYDVKM. The CDR3 consists of 16 residues. The CDR3 DNA sequence: TGTGCCAGCACCCCGCGGGGACAGGGGAGAACCGGGGAGCTGTTTTTT. As protein: CASTPRGQGRTGELFF.

This clonotype was seen at least ten times. This chain connects TRBV12-3 or TRBV12-4 to TRBJ1-4; 7 bases are shared with TRBD1. Trimming took 2 bases from V and 11 from J; bases not matched to a gene: 5. The CDR3 contains 13 residues. CDR3 sequence reads: CASSLTPGGKLFF. CDR3 coding DNA: TGTGCCAGCAGTTTAACGCCAGGGGGGAAACTGTTTTTT.

A word on this clonotype: Just one base apart from a much larger clone, this may be a read error. The rearrangement uses TRBV21-1 and TRBJ2-4; TRBD1 is the table's D call and was not checked against the DNA. TRBV21-1 is recorded as a pseudogene. The length of the CDR3 is 18 residues. CDR3 sequence: CASSKAGAAFSAKNIQYF. DNA of the CDR3: TGTGCCAGCAGCAAAGCCGGGGCAGCCTTTTCGGCCAAAAACATTCAGTACTTC.

This clonotype appeared many times. V usage is TRBV20-1 and J usage is TRBJ2-7; D may be TRBD2 (6 bases). Germline CDR1 DFQATT, CDR2 SNEGSKA (reference sequence). V was cut by 3 bases and J by 2 bases, with 20 bases left in between. The CDR3 extends over 16 amino acids. This CDR3 is CSASPPGRRITYEQYF. CDR3 DNA sequence: TGCAGTGCTAGCCCCCCGGGGAGGCGCATAACCTACGAGCAGTACTTC.

Note on this clonotype: One end of the junction does not line up with germline, which may come from a read error. The gene calls are TRBV28 and TRBJ2-5; perhaps TRBD1 as D (6 bases). Germline CDR1 and CDR2: MDHEN and SYDVKM. The CDR3 covers 15 residues. DNA for the CDR3: TGTGCCGGCAGTCCACAGACAGGAAAAGCCTTCAAGCAGTACTTC. Protein sequence: CAGSPQTGKAFKQYF. The whole variable domain, filled in from reference TRBV28 and TRBJ2-5, reads DVKVTQSSRYLVKRTGEKVFLECVQDMDHENMFWYRQDPGLGLRLIYFSYDVKMKEKGDIPEGYSVSREKKERFSLILESASTNQTSMYLCAGSPQTGKAFKQYFGPGTRLLVL.

This clonotype was counted at least ten times. The chain recombines TRBV2 with TRBJ2-1, with 8 positions matching TRBD2. Germline loops: CDR1 SNHLY, CDR2 FYNNEI. V shed 8 bases, J shed 4 bases, and the junction held 13 bases outside the gene matches. The CDR3 extends over 16 amino acids. The CDR3: CASRAGSGGPYNEQFF. CDR3 nucleotide sequence: TGTGCCAGCCGTGCGGGATCGGGGGGGCCTTACAATGAGCAGTTCTTC.

This clonotype was detected many times. The chain links TRBV10-3 to TRBJ2-1; TRBD2 agrees at 12 bases. The CDR3 is 15 amino acids. After removal of 4 bases from V and 5 bases from J, the junction contained 3 bases not matched to a gene. Looked up from germline, CDR1 is ENHRY and CDR2 is SYGVKD. The CDR3 DNA is TGTGCCATCAGTGCGAGACTAGCGGGGGACAATGAGCAGTTCTTC. Amino acids: CAISARLAGDNEQFF.

This clonotype turned up a few times. The V call is TRBV4-1, the J call TRBJ1-3; D gene uncertain. Trimming took off 0 bases at V and 0 bases at J, with 9 bases between the two ends. The CDR3 is made up of 16 amino acids. The germline CDR1 and CDR2 sequences are MGHRA and YSYEKL. The CDR3 loop is CASSQELGRSGNTIYF. The DNA for the CDR3 is TGCGCCAGCAGCCAAGAGTTAGGGCGCTCTGGAAACACCATATATTTT.

This clonotype was observed many times. The chain employs TRBV4-1 and TRBJ2-4, with a possible D match to TRBD2 (6 bases). Trimming cost V 1 base and J 3 bases, with 10 bases left between them. CDR3 length: 15 residues. Per germline, CDR1 MGHRA and CDR2 YSYEKL. The DNA for the CDR3 is TGCGCCAGCAGCCAAGTCCTCGGGGGCAAAAACATTCAGTACTTC. Protein product: CASSQVLGGKNIQYF.

This clonotype showed up many times. The chain combines TRBV6-4 with TRBJ2-3; 8 bases fit TRBD2. CDR1 is MRHNA and CDR2 is SNTAGT in the germline V gene. V was clipped by 3 bases and J by 2 bases; unmatched bases: 4. This CDR3 region has 15 residues. CDR3 region: CASSERGDTTDTQYF. The CDR3 DNA reads TGTGCCAGCAGTGAGCGGGGGGACACCACAGATACGCAGTATTTT.